This TCR beta chain was captured in a study of blood T cells in healthy people across ages. Overall study context: Researchers report that template switching captured about one barcoded beta molecule per two T cells. Study-wide results and limits: Diversity figures based on one million T cells were deemed too low.

The authors ran a second PCR of about 6 to 11 cycles using a sample-barcoded 5' primer and a J-beta primer mix. All samples gave at least 2.5 million CDR3-containing paired-end reads. MiXCR, run by TCRdb on the 5' RACE reads, gives a single entry per CDR3 protein. The sample shows about 930,000 distinct CDR3 sequences, about 28% of them seen only once. Many counts were recorded for this clonotype. Antigen unknown. These data are also associated with another study on T cells of mothers and their children.

Sequenced: blood. This TCR was sampled from a woman aged 40 to 50 in good health.

The CDR3 nucleotides are TGTGCCACCAGTGATTTACTAGCGGGGGGGCTTAATGAGCAGTTCTTC. Residues: CATSDLLAGGLNEQFF. The rearrangement joins TRBV24-1 to TRBJ2-1; 13 bases are a match to TRBD2. Trimming cost V 1 base and J 7 bases; bases outside gene matches: 3. The CDR3 extends over 16 amino acids. Germline-derived CDR1 and CDR2 are KGHDR and SFDVKD.